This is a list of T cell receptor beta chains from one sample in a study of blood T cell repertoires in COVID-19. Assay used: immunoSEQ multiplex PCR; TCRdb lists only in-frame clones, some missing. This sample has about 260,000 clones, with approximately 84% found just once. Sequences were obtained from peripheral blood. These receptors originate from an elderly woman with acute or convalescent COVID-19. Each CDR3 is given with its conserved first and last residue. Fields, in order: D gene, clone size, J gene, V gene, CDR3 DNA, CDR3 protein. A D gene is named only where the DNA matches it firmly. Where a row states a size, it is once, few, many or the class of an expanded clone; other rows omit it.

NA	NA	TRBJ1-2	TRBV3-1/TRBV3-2	TGTGCCAGCAGCAGCGGACAGAACTATGGCTACACCTTC	CASSSGQNYGYTF
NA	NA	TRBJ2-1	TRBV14	TGTGCCAGCAGCCAAGGACCCGGGACTGGCTCCTACAATGAGCAGTTCTTC	CASSQGPGTGSYNEQFF
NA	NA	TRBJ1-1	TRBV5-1	TGCGCCAGCAGGGGCTGGTATGTGGCTTTCTTT	CASRGWYVAFF
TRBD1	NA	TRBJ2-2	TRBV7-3	TGTGCCAGCAGCCCCGGGACAGCCGGCACCGGGGAGCTGTTTTTT	CASSPGTAGTGELFF
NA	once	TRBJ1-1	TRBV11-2	TGTGCCAGCAGCTTACTCACTGAAGCTTTCTTT	CASSLLTEAFF
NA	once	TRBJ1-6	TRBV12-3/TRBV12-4	TGTGCCAGCAGCCGGGACACCTATTCACCCCTCCACTTT	CASSRDTYSPLHF
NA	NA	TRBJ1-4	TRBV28	TGTGCCAGCAGTTCCGGCGGGGTCGGTGCAACTAATGAAAAACTGTTTTTT	CASSSGGVGATNEKLFF
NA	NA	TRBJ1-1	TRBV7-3	TGTGCCAGCAGCTTAAGAACAGCCTCCGAAGCTTTCTTT	CASSLRTASEAFF
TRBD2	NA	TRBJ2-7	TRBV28	TGTGCCAGCAGTCGACTAGCGGGAGTCGTATACGAGCAGTACTTC	CASSRLAGVVYEQYF
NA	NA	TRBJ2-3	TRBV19	TGTGCCAGTGCCCTACTAAGCGGAAGCGTCTCTGGCACAGATACGCAGTATTTT	CASALLSGSVSGTDTQYF
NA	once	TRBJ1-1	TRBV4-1	TGCGCCAGCAGCCAAGATTGGACACCTCTTATGAACACTGAAGCTTTCTTT	CASSQDWTPLMNTEAFF
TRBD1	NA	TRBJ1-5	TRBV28	TGTGCCAGCAGTTTTGGTGGCAGGGGGGTTTATAGCAATCAGCCCCAGCATTTT	CASSFGGRGVYSNQPQHF
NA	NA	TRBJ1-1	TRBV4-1	TGCGCCAGCAGCCAAGAACAGGTGATGAACACTGAAGCTTTCTTT	CASSQEQVMNTEAFF
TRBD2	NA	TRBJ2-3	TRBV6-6	TGTGCCAGCAAATTACTAGCGGGGGGTAGCACAGATACGCAGTATTTT	CASKLLAGGSTDTQYF
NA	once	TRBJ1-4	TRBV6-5	TGTGCCAGCAGCCGTACAGGGAAAGCTAATGAAAAACTGTTTTTT	CASSRTGKANEKLFF
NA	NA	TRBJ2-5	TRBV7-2	TGTGCCAGCAGCTTAGCCAGAGCGGAGACCCAGTACTTC	CASSLARAETQYF
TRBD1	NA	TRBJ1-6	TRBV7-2	TGTGCCAGCAGCGGACAGGGTCCTATTAATTCACCCCTCCACTTT	CASSGQGPINSPLHF
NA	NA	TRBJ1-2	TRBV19	TGTGCCAGTAGTATTGAAGCCGGCTATGGCTACACCTTC	CASSIEAGYGYTF
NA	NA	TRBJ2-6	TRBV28	TGTGCCAGCAGTTTACGGGGGAGGCAGGGTACTGGGGCCAACGTCCTGACTTTC	CASSLRGRQGTGANVLTF
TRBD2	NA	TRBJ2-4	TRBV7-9	TGTGCCAGCAGCCCGGGACTAGCGGGACAAAACATTCAGTACTTC	CASSPGLAGQNIQYF
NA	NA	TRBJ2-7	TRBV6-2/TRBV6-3	TGTGCCAGCAGTTCCCCGTTCGACGAGCAGTACTTC	CASSSPFDEQYF
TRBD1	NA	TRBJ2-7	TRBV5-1	TGCGCCAGCAGCTTGGAAGGGGGCCCAACCTACGAGCAGTACTTC	CASSLEGGPTYEQYF
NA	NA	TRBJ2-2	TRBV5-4	TGTGCCAGCAGCTTGGGCGTTAGTGTGGGCCCTATCACCGGGGAGCTGTTTTTT	CASSLGVSVGPITGELFF
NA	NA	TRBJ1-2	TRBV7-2	TGTGCCAGCAGCTTAGGAGCCCATAACTATGGCTACACCTTC	CASSLGAHNYGYTF
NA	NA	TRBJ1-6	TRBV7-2	TGTGCCAGCAGCCCCGGGTCCGGCATCCCGGCACCCCTCCACTTT	CASSPGSGIPAPLHF
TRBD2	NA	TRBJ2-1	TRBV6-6	TGTGCCAGCAGGGTTGGCGGGGGGCTTTATGAGCAGTTCTTC	CASRVGGGLYEQFF
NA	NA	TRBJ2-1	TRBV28	TGTGCCAGCAGTTTATTTTCCGGGAGTGGAGGCAATGAGCAGTTCTTC	CASSLFSGSGGNEQFF
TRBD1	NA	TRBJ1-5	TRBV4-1	TGCGCCAGCAGCCAAGAGGGGACAGGGAATCAGCCCCAGCATTTT	CASSQEGTGNQPQHF
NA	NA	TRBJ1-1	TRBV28	TGTGCCAGCCGACGGGGGGGGAACACTGAAGCTTTCTTT	CASRRGGNTEAFF
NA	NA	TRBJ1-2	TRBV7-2	TGTGCCAGCAGCTGGGGACCGGGGGTTGGCTACACCTTC	CASSWGPGVGYTF
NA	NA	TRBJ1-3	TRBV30	TGTGCCTGGAGTAAGAGATCGGGACTGACGACTGGAAACACCATATATTTT	CAWSKRSGLTTGNTIYF
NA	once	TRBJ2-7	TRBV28	TGTGCCAGCAGTTCCGTCTCGGCAGGGTGGTACTTC	CASSSVSAGWYF
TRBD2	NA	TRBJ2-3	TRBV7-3	TGTGCCAGCAGCTTAGCGGGAGGTACAGATACGCAGTATTTT	CASSLAGGTDTQYF
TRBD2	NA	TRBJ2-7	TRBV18	TGTGCCAGCTCACCAGGGACTAGCGGGACCTCCTACGAGCAGTACTTC	CASSPGTSGTSYEQYF
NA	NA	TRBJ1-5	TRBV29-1	TGCAGCGTGTGGGGGGGAAGCAATCAGCCCCAGCATTTT	CSVWGGSNQPQHF